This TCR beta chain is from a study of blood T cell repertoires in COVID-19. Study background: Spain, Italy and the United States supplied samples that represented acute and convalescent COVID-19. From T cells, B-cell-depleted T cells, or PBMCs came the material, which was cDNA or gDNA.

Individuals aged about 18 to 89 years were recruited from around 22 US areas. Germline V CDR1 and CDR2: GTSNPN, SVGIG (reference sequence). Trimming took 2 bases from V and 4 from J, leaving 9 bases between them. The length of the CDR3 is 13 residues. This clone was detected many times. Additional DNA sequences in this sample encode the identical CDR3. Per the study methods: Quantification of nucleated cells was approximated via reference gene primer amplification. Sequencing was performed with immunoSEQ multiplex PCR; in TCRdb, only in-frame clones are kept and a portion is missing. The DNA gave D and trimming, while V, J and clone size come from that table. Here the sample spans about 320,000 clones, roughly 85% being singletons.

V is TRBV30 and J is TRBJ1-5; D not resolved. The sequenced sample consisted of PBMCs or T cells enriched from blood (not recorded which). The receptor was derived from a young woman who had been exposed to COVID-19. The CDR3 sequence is CAWSSRGNQPQHF. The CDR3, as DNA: TGTGCCTGGAGTTCTCGGGGTAATCAGCCCCAGCATTTT.